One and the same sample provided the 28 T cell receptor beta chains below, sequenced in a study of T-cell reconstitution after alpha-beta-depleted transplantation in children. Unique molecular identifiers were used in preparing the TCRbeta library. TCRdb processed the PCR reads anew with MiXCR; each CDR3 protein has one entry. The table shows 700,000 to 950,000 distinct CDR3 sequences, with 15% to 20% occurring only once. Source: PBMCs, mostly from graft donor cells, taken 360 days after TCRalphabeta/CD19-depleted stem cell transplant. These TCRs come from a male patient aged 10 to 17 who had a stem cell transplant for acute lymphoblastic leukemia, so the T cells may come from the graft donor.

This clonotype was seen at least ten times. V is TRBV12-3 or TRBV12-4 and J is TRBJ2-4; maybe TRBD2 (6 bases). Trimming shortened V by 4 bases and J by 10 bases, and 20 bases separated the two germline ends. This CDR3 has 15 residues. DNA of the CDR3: TGTGCCAGCAGTTCAACCCTGACGACTAGTAATATTCAGTACTTC. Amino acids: CASSSTLTTSNIQYF.

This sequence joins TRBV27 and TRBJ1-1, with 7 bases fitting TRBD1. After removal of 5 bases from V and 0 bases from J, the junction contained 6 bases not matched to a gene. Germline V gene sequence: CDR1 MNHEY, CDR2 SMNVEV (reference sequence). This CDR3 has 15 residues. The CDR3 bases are TGTGCCAGCAGTCCGAAACAGGGGATGAACACTGAAGCTTTCTTT. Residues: CASSPKQGMNTEAFF.

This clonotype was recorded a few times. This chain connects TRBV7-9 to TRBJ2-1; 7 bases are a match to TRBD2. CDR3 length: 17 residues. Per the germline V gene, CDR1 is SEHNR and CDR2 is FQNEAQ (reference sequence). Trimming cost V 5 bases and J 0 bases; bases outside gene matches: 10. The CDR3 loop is CASSPRLASRSYNEQFF. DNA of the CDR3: TGTGCCAGCAGCCCCCGACTAGCAAGCCGCTCCTACAATGAGCAGTTCTTC.

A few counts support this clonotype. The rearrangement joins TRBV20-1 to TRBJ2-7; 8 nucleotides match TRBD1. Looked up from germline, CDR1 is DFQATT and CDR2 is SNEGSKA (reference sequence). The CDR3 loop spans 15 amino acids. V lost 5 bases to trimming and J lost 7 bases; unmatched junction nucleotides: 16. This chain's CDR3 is CSAAARTGWMYEQYF. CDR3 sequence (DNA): TGCAGTGCTGCAGCCCGGACAGGGTGGATGTATGAGCAGTACTTC.

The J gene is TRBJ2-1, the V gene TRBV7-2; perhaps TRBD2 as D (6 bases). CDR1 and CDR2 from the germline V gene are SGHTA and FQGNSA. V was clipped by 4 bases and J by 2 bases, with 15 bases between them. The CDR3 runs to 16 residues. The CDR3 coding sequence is TGTGCCAGCAGCTCCTCGCGGGGCCGACCCTACAATGAGCAGTTCTTC. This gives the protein CASSSSRGRPYNEQFF.

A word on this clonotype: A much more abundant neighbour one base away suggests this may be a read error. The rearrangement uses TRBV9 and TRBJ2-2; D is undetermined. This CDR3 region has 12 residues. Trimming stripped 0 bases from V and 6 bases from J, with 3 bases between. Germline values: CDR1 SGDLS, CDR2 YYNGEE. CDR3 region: CASSVVSGELFF. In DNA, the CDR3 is TGTGCCAGCAGCGTAGTGTCCGGGGAGCTGTTTTTT.

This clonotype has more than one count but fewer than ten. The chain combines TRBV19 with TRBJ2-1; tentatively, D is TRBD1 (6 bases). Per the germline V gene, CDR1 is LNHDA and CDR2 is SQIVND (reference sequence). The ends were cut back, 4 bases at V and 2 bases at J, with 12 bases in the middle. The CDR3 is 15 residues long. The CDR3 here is CASSTRGRTYNEQFF. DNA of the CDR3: TGTGCCAGTAGTACCAGGGGCCGGACCTACAATGAGCAGTTCTTC.

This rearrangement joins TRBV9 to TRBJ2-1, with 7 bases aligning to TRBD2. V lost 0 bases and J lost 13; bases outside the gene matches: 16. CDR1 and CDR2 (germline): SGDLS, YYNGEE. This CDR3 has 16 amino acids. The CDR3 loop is CASSVDASDVGGPQFF. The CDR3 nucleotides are TGTGCCAGCAGCGTAGACGCGTCGGATGTGGGAGGGCCTCAGTTCTTC.

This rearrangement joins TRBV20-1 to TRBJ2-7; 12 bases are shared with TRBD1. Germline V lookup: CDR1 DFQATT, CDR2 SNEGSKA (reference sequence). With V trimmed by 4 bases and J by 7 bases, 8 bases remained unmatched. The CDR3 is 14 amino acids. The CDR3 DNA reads TGCAGTGCTACGGAGGGACAGGGGGCACGGGAGCAGTACTTC. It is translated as CSATEGQGAREQYF.

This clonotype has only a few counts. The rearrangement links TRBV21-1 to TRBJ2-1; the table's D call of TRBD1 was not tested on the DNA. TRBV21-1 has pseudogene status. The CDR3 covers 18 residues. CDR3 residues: CASSKVRGTQRAYNEQFF. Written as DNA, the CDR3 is TGTGCCAGCAGCAAAGTACGTGGGACCCAGAGGGCCTACAATGAGCAGTTCTTC.

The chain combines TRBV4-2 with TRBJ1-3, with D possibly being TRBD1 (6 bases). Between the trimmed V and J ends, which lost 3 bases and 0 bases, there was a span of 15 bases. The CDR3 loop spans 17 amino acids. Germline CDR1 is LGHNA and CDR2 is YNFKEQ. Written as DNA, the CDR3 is TGTGCCAGCAGCCAGGATACTGGACAGCGCTCTGGAAACACCATATATTTT. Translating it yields CASSQDTGQRSGNTIYF.

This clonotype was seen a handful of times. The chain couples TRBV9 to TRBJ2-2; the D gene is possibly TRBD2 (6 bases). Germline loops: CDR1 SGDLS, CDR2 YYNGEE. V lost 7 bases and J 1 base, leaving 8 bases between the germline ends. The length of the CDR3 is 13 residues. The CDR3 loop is CASQEGNTGELFF. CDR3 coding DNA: TGTGCCAGCCAGGAGGGGAACACCGGGGAGCTGTTTTTT.

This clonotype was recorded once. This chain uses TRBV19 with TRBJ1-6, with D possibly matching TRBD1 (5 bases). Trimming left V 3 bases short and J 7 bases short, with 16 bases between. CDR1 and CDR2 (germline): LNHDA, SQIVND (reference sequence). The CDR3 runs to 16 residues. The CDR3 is CASSIALQVRNSPLHF. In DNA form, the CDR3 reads TGTGCCAGTAGTATTGCCTTACAGGTCAGGAATTCACCCCTCCACTTT.

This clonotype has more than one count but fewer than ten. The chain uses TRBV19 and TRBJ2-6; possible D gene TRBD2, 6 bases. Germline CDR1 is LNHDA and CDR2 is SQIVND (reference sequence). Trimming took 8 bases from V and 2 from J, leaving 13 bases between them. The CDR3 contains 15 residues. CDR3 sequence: CASGASGAGANVLTF. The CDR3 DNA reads TGTGCCAGTGGCGCATCGGGGGCTGGGGCCAACGTCCTGACTTTC.

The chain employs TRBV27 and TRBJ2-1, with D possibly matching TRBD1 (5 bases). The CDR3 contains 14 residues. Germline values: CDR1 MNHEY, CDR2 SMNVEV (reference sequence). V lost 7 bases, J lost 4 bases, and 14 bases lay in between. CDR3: CASTPAGLYNEQFF. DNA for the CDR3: TGTGCCAGCACTCCGGCAGGGTTATACAATGAGCAGTTCTTC.

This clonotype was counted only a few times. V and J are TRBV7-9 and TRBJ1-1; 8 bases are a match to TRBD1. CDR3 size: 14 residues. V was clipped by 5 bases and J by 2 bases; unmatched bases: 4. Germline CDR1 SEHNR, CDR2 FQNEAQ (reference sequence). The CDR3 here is CASSIGQGNTEAFF. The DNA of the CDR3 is TGTGCCAGCAGCATCGGACAGGGAAACACTGAAGCTTTCTTT.

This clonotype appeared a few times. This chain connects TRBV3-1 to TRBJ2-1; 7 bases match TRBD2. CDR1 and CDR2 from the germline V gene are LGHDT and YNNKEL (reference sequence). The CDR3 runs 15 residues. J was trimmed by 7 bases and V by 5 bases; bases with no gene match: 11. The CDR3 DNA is TGTGCCAGCAGCTGGCGAGCGGGACCTTTTAATGAGCAGTTCTTC. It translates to CASSWRAGPFNEQFF.

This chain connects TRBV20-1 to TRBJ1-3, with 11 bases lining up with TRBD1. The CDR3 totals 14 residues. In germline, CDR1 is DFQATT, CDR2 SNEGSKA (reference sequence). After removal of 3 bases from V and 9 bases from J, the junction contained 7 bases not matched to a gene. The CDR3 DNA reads TGCAGTGCTAGTGGGGACAGGGGGAAAGGCACCATATATTTT. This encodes CSASGDRGKGTIYF.

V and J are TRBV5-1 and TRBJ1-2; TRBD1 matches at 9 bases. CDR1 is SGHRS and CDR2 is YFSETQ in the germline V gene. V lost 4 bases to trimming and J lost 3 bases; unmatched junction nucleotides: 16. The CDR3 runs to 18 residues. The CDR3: CASSLLGTGISEDYGYTF. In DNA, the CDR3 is TGCGCCAGCAGCCTACTCGGGACAGGGATATCGGAGGACTATGGCTACACCTTC.

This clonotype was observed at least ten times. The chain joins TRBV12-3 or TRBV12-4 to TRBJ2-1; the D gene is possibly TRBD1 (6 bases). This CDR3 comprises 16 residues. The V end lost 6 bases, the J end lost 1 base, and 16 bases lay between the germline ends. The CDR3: CASSSSPGVSYNEQFF. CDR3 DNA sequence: TGTGCCAGCAGCTCTTCCCCAGGGGTTTCCTACAATGAGCAGTTCTTC.

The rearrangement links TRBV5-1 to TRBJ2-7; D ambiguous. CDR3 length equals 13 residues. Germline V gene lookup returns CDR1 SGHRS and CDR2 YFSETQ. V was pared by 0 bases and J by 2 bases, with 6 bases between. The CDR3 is CASSLVLPYEQYF. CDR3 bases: TGCGCCAGCAGCTTGGTACTCCCCTACGAGCAGTACTTC.

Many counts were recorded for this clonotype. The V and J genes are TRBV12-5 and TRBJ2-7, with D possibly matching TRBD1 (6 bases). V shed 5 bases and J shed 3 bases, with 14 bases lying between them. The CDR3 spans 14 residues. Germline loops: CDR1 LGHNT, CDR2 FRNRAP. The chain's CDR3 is CASGATGSFYEQYF. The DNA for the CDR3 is TGTGCTAGTGGTGCGACAGGTTCCTTCTACGAGCAGTACTTC.

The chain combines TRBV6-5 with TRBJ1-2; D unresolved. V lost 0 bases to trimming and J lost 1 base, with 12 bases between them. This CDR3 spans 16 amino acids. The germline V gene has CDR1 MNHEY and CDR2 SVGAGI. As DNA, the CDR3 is TGTGCCAGCAGTTACTCGACTAGGCTGGGTAACTATGGCTACACCTTC. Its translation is CASSYSTRLGNYGYTF.

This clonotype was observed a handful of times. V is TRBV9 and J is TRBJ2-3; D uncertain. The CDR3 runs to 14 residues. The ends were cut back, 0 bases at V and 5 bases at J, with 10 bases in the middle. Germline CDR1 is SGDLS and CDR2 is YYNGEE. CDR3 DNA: TGTGCCAGCAGCGTAGTGGGCGGAGTAGATACGCAGTATTTT. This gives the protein CASSVVGGVDTQYF.

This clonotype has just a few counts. The CDR3 nucleotides are TGCGCCAGCAGCCAAGATCCGGCAGGGCGGAATGAGCAGTTCTTC. Its translation: CASSQDPAGRNEQFF. This chain joins TRBV4-1 and TRBJ2-1; D might be TRBD1 (5 bases). The CDR3 is 15 amino acids. Trimming pared 0 bases from V and 7 bases from J, leaving 13 bases between. The germline CDR1 and CDR2 sequences are MGHRA and YSYEKL.

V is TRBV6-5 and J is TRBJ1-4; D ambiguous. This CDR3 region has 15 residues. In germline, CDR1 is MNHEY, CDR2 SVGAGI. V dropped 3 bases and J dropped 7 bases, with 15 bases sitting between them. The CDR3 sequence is CASSYSGESGEKLFF. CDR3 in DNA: TGTGCCAGCAGTTATAGCGGGGAGTCAGGTGAAAAACTGTTTTTT.

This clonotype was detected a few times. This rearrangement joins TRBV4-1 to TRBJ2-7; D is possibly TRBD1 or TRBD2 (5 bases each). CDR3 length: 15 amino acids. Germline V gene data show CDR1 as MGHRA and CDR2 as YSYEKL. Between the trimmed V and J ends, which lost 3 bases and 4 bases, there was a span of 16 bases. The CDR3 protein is CASSQEPGRPYEQYF. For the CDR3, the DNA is TGCGCCAGCAGCCAGGAGCCGGGACGACCGTACGAGCAGTACTTC.

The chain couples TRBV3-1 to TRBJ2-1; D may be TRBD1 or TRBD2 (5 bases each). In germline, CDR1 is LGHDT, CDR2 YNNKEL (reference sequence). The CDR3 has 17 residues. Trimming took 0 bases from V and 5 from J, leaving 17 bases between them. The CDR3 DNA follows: TGTGCCAGCAGCCAAGACTTCCCGGGACCCCAAGACAATGAGCAGTTCTTC. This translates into CASSQDFPGPQDNEQFF.